The 29 T cell receptor beta chains below come from one sample, sequenced in a study of STAT5B mutations in CD4+ large granular lymphocyte leukemia. The data were produced by immunoSEQ multiplex PCR, yet TCRdb's version contains in-frame clones alone and is incomplete. The sample has 2,000 or so clones; 75% are singletons. Sequencing was done on a sample of PBMCs. Source of these receptors: a woman in her 70s with CD4+ T-cell large granular lymphocyte leukemia.

This chain uses TRBV10-2 with TRBJ1-4, with D unclear. The CDR3 totals 16 residues. Germline CDR1 and CDR2: WSHSY and SAAADI. The germline V and J ends were trimmed by 2 bases and 0 bases, with 10 bases remaining between them. Here the CDR3 DNA reads TGCGCCAGCAGTGAGGGCCAGCCTGCAACTAATGAAAAACTGTTTTTT. It encodes CASSEGQPATNEKLFF.

The chain is built from TRBV19 and TRBJ2-6; TRBD1 matches 7 bases. Germline V lookup: CDR1 LNHDA, CDR2 SQIVND (reference sequence). The CDR3 has 16 residues. J was trimmed by 0 bases and V by 8 bases; bases with no gene match: 7. CDR3 coding DNA: TGTGCCAGTTTTTCGACAGGGAGCTCTGGGGCCAACGTCCTGACTTTC. It encodes CASFSTGSSGANVLTF.

The chain links TRBV11-3 to TRBJ1-2; the D gene is possibly TRBD1 (6 bases). V lost 5 bases and J lost 4, with 14 bases in between. This CDR3 spans 14 amino acids. CDR1 and CDR2 from the germline V gene are SGHNT and YENEEA. The CDR3 DNA sequence: TGTGCCAGCAGCACCGACGGACAGCTCTATGGCTACACCTTC. Translating it yields CASSTDGQLYGYTF.

The V gene is TRBV5-5, the J gene TRBJ2-1, with 12 bases identical to TRBD2. V shed 4 bases, J shed 10 bases, and the junction held 6 bases outside the gene matches. There are 14 residues in the CDR3. Per the germline V gene, CDR1 is SGHKS and CDR2 is YYEKEE (reference sequence). In DNA form, the CDR3 reads TGTGCCAGCAGCCGGACTAGCGGGACATGGGAGCAGTTCTTC. This encodes CASSRTSGTWEQFF.

This chain uses TRBV4-1 with TRBJ2-1; D may be TRBD1 (5 bases). Germline V gene sequence: CDR1 MGHRA, CDR2 YSYEKL. Trimming took off 1 base at V and 2 bases at J, with 9 bases between the two ends. This CDR3 contains 15 residues. CDR3 coding DNA: TGCGCCAGCAGCCAAGCTGAGACAGCCTACAATGAGCAGTTCTTC. Encoded protein: CASSQAETAYNEQFF.

J is TRBJ2-2 and V is TRBV7-6, with 7 nucleotides matching TRBD1. The CDR3 contains 17 residues. V shed 1 base and J 2 bases; nucleotides not matched to a gene: 7. Germline V gene lookup returns CDR1 SGHVS and CDR2 FNYEAQ. DNA of the CDR3: TGTGCCAGCAGCTTAGGAGGGACAGCCCTTAACACCGGGGAGCTGTTTTTT. Translation gives CASSLGGTALNTGELFF.

The gene calls are TRBV19 and TRBJ1-1; D is unclear. CDR1 and CDR2 (germline): LNHDA, SQIVND (reference sequence). Deletions cut 8 bases from V and 1 base from J, with 8 bases between. The CDR3 has 12 residues. This CDR3 is CASSAGNTEAFF. In nucleotides, the CDR3 is TGTGCCAGTTCGGCGGGGAACACTGAAGCTTTCTTT.

In its sample, this clone was seen a few times. CDR3 in amino acids: CASSIGGQPQHF. The CDR3 bases are TGTGCCAGTAGTATTGGGGGTCAGCCCCAGCATTTT. The chain couples TRBV19 to TRBJ1-5, with a weak D call TRBD1 (5 bases). Germline V gene sequence: CDR1 LNHDA, CDR2 SQIVND (reference sequence). The CDR3 is 12 amino acids. The ends were cut back, 3 bases at V and 6 bases at J, with 6 bases in the middle.

The chain combines TRBV7-2 with TRBJ2-2, with a possible D match to TRBD2 (6 bases). Germline V gene lookup returns CDR1 SGHTA and CDR2 FQGNSA. This CDR3 is built from 15 residues. The germline V and J ends were trimmed by 5 bases and 0 bases, with 10 bases remaining between them. The DNA for the CDR3 is TGTGCCAGCAGCCGTCTAGCGACGAACACCGGGGAGCTGTTTTTT. Translation: CASSRLATNTGELFF.

The chain uses TRBV7-3 and TRBJ2-3; D uncertain. Germline-derived CDR1 and CDR2 are SGHTA and FQGTGA. The ends were cut back, 0 bases at V and 1 base at J, with 2 bases in the middle. The CDR3 has 13 residues. CDR3 DNA sequence: TGTGCCAGCAGCTTAACGGGCACAGATACGCAGTATTTT. Translation: CASSLTGTDTQYF.

The chain combines TRBV11-3 with TRBJ2-1; D remains ambiguous. Germline V CDR1 and CDR2: SGHNT, YENEEA. V was trimmed by 3 bases and J by 0 bases, leaving 9 bases between them. CDR3 length: 15 amino acids. The CDR3 DNA is TGTGCCAGCAGCTTTGGAGATAGCTCCTACAATGAGCAGTTCTTC. Protein product: CASSFGDSSYNEQFF.

The chain employs TRBV6-1 and TRBJ1-2; maybe TRBD1 (6 bases). The germline gives CDR1 MNHNS, CDR2 SASEGT. This CDR3 region has 14 residues. V lost 5 bases and J 4 bases, leaving 14 bases between the germline ends. Here the CDR3 DNA reads TGTGCCAGCAGTATCCACAGGGTACGCTATGGCTACACCTTC. As protein: CASSIHRVRYGYTF.

The chain couples TRBV11-3 to TRBJ2-2; the D is unclear. CDR1 is SGHNT, CDR2 YENEEA, per germline. This CDR3 is built from 14 residues. V lost 4 bases to trimming and J lost 2 bases, with 8 bases between them. DNA of the CDR3: TGTGCCAGCAGCTCGTATACCAACACCGGGGAGCTGTTTTTT. Its protein is CASSSYTNTGELFF.

This chain links TRBV9 with TRBJ2-7, with 7 bases aligning to TRBD2. The CDR3 loop spans 15 amino acids. The germline V gene has CDR1 SGDLS and CDR2 YYNGEE. After removal of 0 bases from V and 1 base from J, the junction contained 4 bases not matched to a gene. CDR3 sequence (DNA): TGTGCCAGCAGCGTAGGGCTAGCGGAGTCCTACGAGCAGTACTTC. Translating gives CASSVGLAESYEQYF. Full variable domain (missing parts from reference TRBV9 and TRBJ2-7): DSGVTQTPKHLITATGQRVTLRCSPRSGDLSVYWYQQSLDQGLQFLIQYYNGEERAKGNILERFSAQQFPDLHSELNLSSLELGDSALYFCASSVGLAESYEQYFGPGTRLTVT.

V and J are TRBV6-5 and TRBJ1-1; D gene uncertain. V lost 7 bases and J lost 1, with 10 bases in between. This CDR3 spans 13 amino acids. CDR1 is MNHEY, CDR2 SVGAGI, per germline. DNA of the CDR3: TGTGCCAGCACCAAACCAGGGAACACTGAAGCTTTCTTT. Its protein is CASTKPGNTEAFF.

The chain combines TRBV6-6 with TRBJ2-7; a weak D match, TRBD1 (6 bases). Germline assignment: CDR1 MNHNY and CDR2 SVGAGI (reference sequence). Trimming cost V 6 bases and J 4 bases, with 13 bases left between them. The CDR3 length is 13 residues. CDR3 nucleotides: TGTGCCAGCAGACAGGGTAATAAGTACGAGCAGTACTTC. It translates to CASRQGNKYEQYF.

In nucleotides, the CDR3 is TGTGCCAGCAGCGGACAGAATGAAAAACTGTTTTTT. It codes for CASSGQNEKLFF. V usage is TRBV5-4 and J usage is TRBJ1-4; the D gene is possibly TRBD1 (6 bases). The CDR3 extends over 12 amino acids. In germline, CDR1 is SGHNT, CDR2 YYREEE (reference sequence). V gave up 4 bases and J gave up 5 bases, with 6 bases separating them.

V gene TRBV7-8 combines with J gene TRBJ2-1; 9 nucleotides match TRBD1. The CDR3 is made up of 15 amino acids. Germline CDR1 and CDR2: SGHVS and FQNEAQ. Trimming removed 6 bases from V and 3 bases from J; junction bases left unmatched: 6. CDR3 coding DNA: TGTGCCAGCAGACAAGACAGGGGGATCTACAATGAGCAGTTCTTC. Protein product: CASRQDRGIYNEQFF.

Remarks on this clone: Germline and junction disagree at one end, which may indicate a read error. The chain uses TRBV30 and TRBJ2-1; 9 positions agree with TRBD1. Germline V gives CDR1 GTSNPN, CDR2 SVGIG (reference sequence). This CDR3 has 12 residues. CDR3 sequence: CAWSWGQGPPLF. CDR3 nucleotide sequence: TGTGCCTGGAGTTGGGGACAGGGCCCCCCCCTCTTC.

This clone appeared a single time. The rearrangement uses TRBV28 and TRBJ1-3; D gene unclear. There are 14 residues in the CDR3. The germline gives CDR1 MDHEN, CDR2 SYDVKM. V dropped 7 bases and J dropped 1 base, with 11 bases sitting between them. The CDR3 reads CASNPPSSGNTIYF. CDR3 bases: TGTGCCAGCAATCCCCCTTCTTCTGGAAACACCATATATTTT.

The chain combines TRBV5-1 with TRBJ2-2; D gene uncertain. The CDR3 is 13 residues long. Germline assignment: CDR1 SGHRS and CDR2 YFSETQ. The germline V and J ends were trimmed by 2 bases and 6 bases, with 8 bases remaining between them. CDR3 protein: CASSFDFPGELFF. DNA for the CDR3: TGCGCCAGCAGCTTCGATTTCCCCGGGGAGCTGTTTTTT.

The chain combines TRBV25-1 with TRBJ2-7, with 9 bases lining up with TRBD1. The CDR3 covers 13 residues. The germline V gene has CDR1 MGHDK and CDR2 SYGVNS. V lost 4 bases, J lost 8 bases, and 6 bases stayed unmatched. The CDR3: CASSVTGGAKQYF. The DNA of the CDR3 is TGTGCCAGCAGTGTAACAGGGGGCGCTAAGCAGTACTTC.

The rearrangement links TRBV27 to TRBJ2-1, with a weak D call TRBD2 (6 bases). V gave up 3 bases and J gave up 4 bases, with 13 bases separating them. This CDR3 comprises 15 residues. Looked up from germline, CDR1 is MNHEY and CDR2 is SMNVEV (reference sequence). Here the CDR3 DNA reads TGTGCCAGCAGTTTCCGAAGCGGGTTTTACAATGAGCAGTTCTTC. Its protein is CASSFRSGFYNEQFF.

This sequence joins TRBV7-2 and TRBJ2-7, with D perhaps matching TRBD1 or TRBD2 (6 bases each). The germline V and J ends were trimmed by 2 bases and 0 bases, with 14 bases remaining between them. Germline assignment: CDR1 SGHTA and CDR2 FQGNSA. This CDR3 contains 16 residues. In DNA form, the CDR3 reads TGTGCCAGCAGCTTATCGGGGGCAGGGAGCTCCTACGAGCAGTACTTC. Protein product: CASSLSGAGSSYEQYF.

The chain joins TRBV2 to TRBJ2-2, with D perhaps TRBD1 (5 bases). CDR3 size: 15 residues. The germline V gene encodes CDR1 SNHLY and CDR2 FYNNEI. V shed 8 bases and J shed 3 bases, with 16 bases lying between them. DNA of the CDR3: TGTGCCAGCCATTCCGAGGCAGGGCACACCGGGGAGCTGTTTTTT. Encoded protein: CASHSEAGHTGELFF. The full variable domain, with the rest looked up from reference TRBV2 and TRBJ2-2, is EPEVTQTPSHQVTQMGQEVILRCVPISNHLYFYWYRQILGQKVEFLVSFYNNEISEKSEIFDDQFSVERPDGSNFTLKIRSTKLEDSAMYFCASHSEAGHTGELFFGEGSRLTVL.

The rearrangement links TRBV7-3 to TRBJ2-7; D possibly uses TRBD1 or TRBD2 (5 bases each). The V end was cut by 4 bases, the J end by 12 bases, with 19 bases between. The CDR3 is 13 amino acids. From germline, CDR1 is SGHTA and CDR2 FQGTGA. The CDR3 DNA follows: TGTGCCAGCAGCTCCGGATCCGGGACCCCCCGGTACTTC. It codes for CASSSGSGTPRYF. Filled out from reference TRBV7-3 and TRBJ2-7, the complete variable domain reads GAGVSQTPSNKVTEKGKYVELRCDPISGHTALYWYRQSLGQGPEFLIYFQGTGAADDSGLPNDRFFAVRPEGSVSTLKIQRTERGDSAVYLCASSSGSGTPRYFGPGTRLTVT.

V and J are TRBV28 and TRBJ2-7, with D possibly TRBD2 on 5 matching bases. Germline lookup yields CDR1 MDHEN and CDR2 SYDVKM. V lost 7 bases and J 2 bases, leaving 12 bases between the germline ends. The CDR3 runs 13 residues. The CDR3 region is CASKRTGTYEQYF. DNA for the CDR3: TGTGCCAGCAAAAGGACGGGAACCTACGAGCAGTACTTC.

The chain carries TRBV2 and TRBJ2-5; TRBD2 matches 13 bases. The CDR3 extends over 14 amino acids. Germline V CDR1 and CDR2: SNHLY, FYNNEI. V lost 5 bases, J lost 7 bases, and 4 bases stayed unmatched. CDR3: CASSTRTSGGTQYF. The CDR3 DNA is TGTGCCAGCAGTACCCGGACTAGCGGGGGGACCCAGTACTTC. Combining the CDR3 with reference TRBV2 and TRBJ2-5 gives the whole variable domain EPEVTQTPSHQVTQMGQEVILRCVPISNHLYFYWYRQILGQKVEFLVSFYNNEISEKSEIFDDQFSVERPDGSNFTLKIRSTKLEDSAMYFCASSTRTSGGTQYFGPGTRLLVL.

J is TRBJ1-6 and V is TRBV27; D gene uncertain. Germline assignment: CDR1 MNHEY and CDR2 SMNVEV (reference sequence). Deletions cut 3 bases from V and 1 base from J, with 13 bases between. The CDR3 consists of 17 residues. The CDR3 loop is CASSFEHSGSYNSPLHF. CDR3 coding DNA: TGTGCCAGCAGTTTCGAACATAGTGGTTCCTATAATTCACCCCTCCACTTT.